These 17 T cell receptor beta chains were all obtained from the same sample, sequenced in a study of blood T cell repertoires in COVID-19. Method: immunoSEQ multiplex PCR; TCRdb's copy keeps in-frame clones and lacks some. The sample yields approximately 74,000 clones, nearly 90% seen once. Material for sequencing was peripheral blood. These receptor sequences come from a man between 65 and 80 years old with acute or convalescent COVID-19.

Here the CDR3 reads CASSIGGTTNTGELFF. CDR3 nucleotide sequence: TGTGCCAGTAGTATAGGGGGGACAACGAACACCGGGGAGCTGTTTTTT. J is TRBJ2-2 and V is TRBV19, with D maybe TRBD1 (6 bases). Trimming left V 1 base short and J 0 bases short, with 9 bases between. This CDR3 comprises 16 residues. Germline V gene lookup returns CDR1 LNHDA and CDR2 SQIVND (reference sequence). Supplemented by reference TRBV19 and TRBJ2-2, the full variable domain reads DGGITQSPKYLFRKEGQNVTLSCEQNLNHDAMYWYRQDPGQGLRLIYYSQIVNDFQKGDIAEGYSVSREKKESFPLTVTSAQKNPTAFYLCASSIGGTTNTGELFFGEGSRLTVL.

The chain recombines TRBV7-2 with TRBJ1-2; D unclear. The germline CDR1 and CDR2 sequences are SGHTA and FQGNSA. CDR3 size: 12 residues. V was trimmed by 1 base and J by 5 bases, leaving 5 bases between them. The CDR3, as DNA: TGTGCCAGCAGCTTAGGTTTATATGGCTACACCTTC. Protein product: CASSLGLYGYTF.

The V call is TRBV5-5, the J call TRBJ2-3, with D tentatively TRBD2 (5 bases). The CDR3 length is 14 residues. The germline V and J ends were trimmed by 3 bases and 6 bases, with 14 bases remaining between them. In germline, CDR1 is SGHKS, CDR2 YYEKEE (reference sequence). Here the CDR3 DNA reads TGTGCCAGCAGCTCGTTGCTGAGGGAGGATACGCAGTATTTT. Protein sequence: CASSSLLREDTQYF.

J is TRBJ2-7 and V is TRBV11-2; D remains unclear. Germline V gene sequence: CDR1 SGHAT, CDR2 FQNNGV. This CDR3 is built from 12 residues. Trimming cost V 4 bases and J 7 bases, with 11 bases left between them. The CDR3 region has the DNA TGTGCCAGCAGCTCATCACTACGGGAGCAGTACTTC. Protein sequence: CASSSSLREQYF.

The chain links TRBV3-1 (or the pseudogene TRBV3-2) to TRBJ1-1, with 9 bases identical to TRBD1. V gave up 2 bases and J gave up 4 bases; unmatched junction bases: 14. The CDR3 has 18 residues. Germline CDR1 and CDR2: LGHDT and YNNKEL (reference sequence). The CDR3 is CASSQLFPGQGWSTEAFF. Written as DNA, the CDR3 is TGTGCCAGCAGCCAACTCTTTCCGGGACAGGGTTGGAGCACTGAAGCTTTCTTT.

The chain recombines TRBV27 with TRBJ1-1; 7 bases are a match to TRBD1. This CDR3 is 14 amino acids long. With 6 bases clipped from V and 4 bases from J, the junction kept 8 bases outside the gene matches. CDR1 is MNHEY and CDR2 is SMNVEV in the germline V gene (reference sequence). The CDR3 region is CASRPGQSGTEAFF. CDR3 DNA: TGTGCCAGCAGGCCGGGACAGTCGGGCACTGAAGCTTTCTTT.

V gene TRBV5-4 combines with J gene TRBJ2-7; TRBD2 matches 9 bases. V trimming: 2 bases; J trimming: 2 bases; junction bases outside the gene matches: 14. The CDR3 is made up of 18 amino acids. Per germline, CDR1 SGHNT and CDR2 YYREEE (reference sequence). CDR3 bases: TGTGCCAGCAGCTTCGGCGGGAGGGCCAGAGGGGGAGCCTACGAGCAGTACTTC. It specifies CASSFGGRARGGAYEQYF.

The sample holds a few counts of this clone. This chain links TRBV5-8 with TRBJ1-2; no definite D call. Germline lookup yields CDR1 SGHTS and CDR2 YDEGEE. This CDR3 has 12 amino acids. Trimming shortened V by 5 bases and J by 8 bases, and 13 bases separated the two germline ends. CDR3 sequence: CASRFDREGYTF. For the CDR3, the DNA is TGTGCCAGCAGATTCGACCGGGAAGGCTACACCTTC.

The chain joins TRBV4-1 to TRBJ1-3; the D is unclear. The CDR3 is 17 amino acids. V was cut by 1 base and J by 0 bases, with 13 bases left in between. The germline gives CDR1 MGHRA, CDR2 YSYEKL. CDR3 region: CASSQGAGGISGNTIYF. CDR3 coding DNA: TGCGCCAGCAGCCAAGGGGCGGGAGGAATCTCTGGAAACACCATATATTTT.

This sequence joins TRBV19 and TRBJ1-2; D gene ambiguous. The CDR3 is made up of 15 amino acids. Germline CDR1 is LNHDA and CDR2 is SQIVND (reference sequence). The ends were cut back, 4 bases at V and 0 bases at J, with 12 bases in the middle. The CDR3 DNA reads TGTGCCAGTAGTAGAAACAGAAACTCTAACTATGGCTACACCTTC. Its translation: CASSRNRNSNYGYTF.

This chain connects TRBV5-4 to TRBJ1-1; possibly TRBD1 for D (5 bases). CDR1 SGHNT and CDR2 YYREEE come from the germline V gene (reference sequence). This CDR3 is built from 14 residues. With 1 base removed from V and 3 bases from J, the gap between germline ends came to 10 bases. The CDR3 spells CASSLFGAYTEAFF. In nucleotides, the CDR3 is TGTGCCAGCAGCTTGTTTGGGGCGTACACTGAAGCTTTCTTT.

The V and J genes are TRBV7-2 and TRBJ1-3, with D uncertain. V was cut by 2 bases and J by 1 base, with 6 bases left in between. Germline V gene data show CDR1 as SGHTA and CDR2 as FQGNSA. This CDR3 comprises 14 residues. The CDR3: CASSLTPSGNTIYF. The CDR3 region has the DNA TGTGCCAGCAGCTTAACACCTTCTGGAAACACCATATATTTT. Full variable domain (outside the CDR3, taken from reference TRBV7-2 and TRBJ1-3): GAGVSQSPSNKVTEKGKDVELRCDPISGHTALYWYRQSLGQGLEFLIYFQGNSAPDKSGLPSDRFSAERTGGSVSTLTIQRTQQEDSAVYLCASSLTPSGNTIYFGEGSWLTVV.

V and J are TRBV5-8 and TRBJ1-4; 7 nucleotides match TRBD1. The V gene end was trimmed by 4 bases and the J gene end by 12 bases; junction bases not matched to a gene: 9. This CDR3 is built from 13 residues. Germline assignment: CDR1 SGHTS and CDR2 YDEGEE. The CDR3 DNA follows: TGTGCCAGCAGCCGTGGGACAGTACGGGAACTGTTTTTT. It translates to CASSRGTVRELFF.

The chain recombines TRBV27 with TRBJ2-3; TRBD2 matches 12 bases. Germline V CDR1 and CDR2: MNHEY, SMNVEV (reference sequence). Trimming removed 5 bases from V and 12 bases from J; junction bases left unmatched: 6. This CDR3 spans 13 amino acids. In DNA form, the CDR3 reads TGTGCCAGCAGTACCCGGACTAGCGGGACACAGTATTTT. Amino acids: CASSTRTSGTQYF.

This clone was seen more than once but under ten times. The rearrangement joins TRBV10-3 to TRBJ1-2; TRBD1 is a possible D gene (6 bases). The V and J ends lost 5 bases and 6 bases respectively, with 16 bases between them. The germline CDR1 and CDR2 sequences are ENHRY and SYGVKD. The CDR3 contains 14 residues. CDR3 bases: TGTGCCATCAGTTACGCCGGGACAAAAGATGGCTACACCTTC. Translated: CAISYAGTKDGYTF.

In this sample, this clone turned up once. The CDR3 nucleotides are TGTGCCAGCAGCCACTCCGGGGTTCTAGCTAACTATGGCTACACCTTC. Translation: CASSHSGVLANYGYTF. V is TRBV14 and J is TRBJ1-2; D gene uncertain. This CDR3 spans 16 amino acids. V was pared by 3 bases and J by 0 bases, with 14 bases between. Germline V gene lookup returns CDR1 SGHDN and CDR2 FVKESK. Full variable domain (outside the CDR3, taken from reference TRBV14 and TRBJ1-2): EAGVTQFPSHSVIEKGQTVTLRCDPISGHDNLYWYRRVMGKEIKFLLHFVKESKQDESGMPNNRFLAERTGGTYSTLKVQPAELEDSGVYFCASSHSGVLANYGYTFGSGTRLTVV.

A few counts support this clone. This rearrangement joins TRBV5-3 to TRBJ2-7; unclear D gene. TRBV5-3 is known as an ORF, though its function is uncertain. This CDR3 has 12 amino acids. V lost 6 bases and J 5 bases, leaving 12 bases between the germline ends. The DNA for the CDR3 is TGTGCCAGAACACCTAGATTTAACGAGCAGTACTTC. It yields the protein CARTPRFNEQYF.